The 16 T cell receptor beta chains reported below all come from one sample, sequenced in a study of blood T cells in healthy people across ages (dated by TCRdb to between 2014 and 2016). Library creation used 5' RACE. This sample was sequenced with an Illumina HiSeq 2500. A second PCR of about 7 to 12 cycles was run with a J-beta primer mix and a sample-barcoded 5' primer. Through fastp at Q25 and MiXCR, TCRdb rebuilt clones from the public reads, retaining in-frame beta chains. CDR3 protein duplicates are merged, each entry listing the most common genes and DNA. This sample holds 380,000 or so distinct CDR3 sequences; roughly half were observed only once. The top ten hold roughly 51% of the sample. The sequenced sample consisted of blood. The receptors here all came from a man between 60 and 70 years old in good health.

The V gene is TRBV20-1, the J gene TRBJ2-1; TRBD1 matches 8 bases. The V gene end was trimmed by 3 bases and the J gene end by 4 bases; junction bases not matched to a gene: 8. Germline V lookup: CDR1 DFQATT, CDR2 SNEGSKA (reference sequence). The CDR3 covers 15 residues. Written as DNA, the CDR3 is TGCAGTGCTAGGGGCCGGGACAGGCTATACAATGAGCAGTTCTTC. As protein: CSARGRDRLYNEQFF.

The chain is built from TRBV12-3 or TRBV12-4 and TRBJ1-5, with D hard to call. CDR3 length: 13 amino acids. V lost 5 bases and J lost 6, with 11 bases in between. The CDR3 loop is CASSVGESQPQHF. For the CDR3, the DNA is TGTGCCAGCAGTGTCGGGGAAAGTCAGCCCCAGCATTTT.

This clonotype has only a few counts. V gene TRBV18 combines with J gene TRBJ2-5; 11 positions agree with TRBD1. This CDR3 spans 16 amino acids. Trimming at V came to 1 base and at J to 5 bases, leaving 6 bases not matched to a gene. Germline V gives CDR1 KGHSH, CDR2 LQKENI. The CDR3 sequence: CASSPRGQGASETQYF. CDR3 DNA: TGTGCCAGCTCACCACGAGGACAGGGGGCTTCGGAGACCCAGTACTTC.

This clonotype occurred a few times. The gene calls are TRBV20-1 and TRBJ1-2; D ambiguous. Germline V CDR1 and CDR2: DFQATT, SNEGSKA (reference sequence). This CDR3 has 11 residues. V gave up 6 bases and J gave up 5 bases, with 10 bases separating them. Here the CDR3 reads CSAARSYGYTF. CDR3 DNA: TGCAGTGCCGCTCGCTCTTATGGCTACACCTTC.

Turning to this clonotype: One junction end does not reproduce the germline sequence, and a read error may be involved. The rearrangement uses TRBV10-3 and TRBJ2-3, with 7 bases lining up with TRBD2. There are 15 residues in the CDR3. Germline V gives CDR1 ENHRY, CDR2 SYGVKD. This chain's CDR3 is CAIKAGLESTDTQYF. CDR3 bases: TGTGCCATCAAGGCCGGACTAGAGTCCACAGATACACAGTATTTT.

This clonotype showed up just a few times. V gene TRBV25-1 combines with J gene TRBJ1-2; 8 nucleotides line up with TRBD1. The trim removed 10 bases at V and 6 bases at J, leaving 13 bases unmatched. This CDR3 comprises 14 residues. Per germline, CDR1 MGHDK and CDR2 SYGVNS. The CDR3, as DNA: TGTGCCACCTTCCCCAGGGGGCTGGAGGATGGCTACACCTTC. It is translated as CATFPRGLEDGYTF.

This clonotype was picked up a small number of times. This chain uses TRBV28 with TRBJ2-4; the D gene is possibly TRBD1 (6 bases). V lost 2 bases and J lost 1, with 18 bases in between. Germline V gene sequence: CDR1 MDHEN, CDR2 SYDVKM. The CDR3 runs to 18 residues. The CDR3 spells CASSLRTVSRWAKNIQYF. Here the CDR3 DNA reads TGTGCCAGCAGTTTACGGACAGTTTCTCGCTGGGCCAAAAACATTCAGTACTTC.

The CDR3 DNA follows: TGTGCCAGCAGCGTAGGGAGCGGGGGTCCCGCCTACGAGCAGTACTTC. Protein: CASSVGSGGPAYEQYF. The V call is TRBV9, the J call TRBJ2-7; 8 bases are shared with TRBD2. This CDR3 contains 16 residues. V lost 0 bases and J lost 2; bases outside the gene matches: 7. Germline V gene lookup returns CDR1 SGDLS and CDR2 YYNGEE.

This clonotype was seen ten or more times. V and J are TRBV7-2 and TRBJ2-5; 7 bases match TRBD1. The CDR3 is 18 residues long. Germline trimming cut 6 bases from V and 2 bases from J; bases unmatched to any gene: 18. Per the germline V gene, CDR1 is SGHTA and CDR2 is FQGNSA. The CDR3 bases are TGTGCCAGCAGAGGCGGGCAGGGGGATATGCAGTGGCAAGAGACCCAGTACTTC. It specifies CASRGGQGDMQWQETQYF.

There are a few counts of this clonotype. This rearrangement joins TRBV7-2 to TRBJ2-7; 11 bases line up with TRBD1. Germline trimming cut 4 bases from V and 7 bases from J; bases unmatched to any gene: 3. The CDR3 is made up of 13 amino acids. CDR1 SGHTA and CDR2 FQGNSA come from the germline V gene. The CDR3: CASSWDRGSEQYF. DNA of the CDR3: TGTGCCAGCAGCTGGGACAGGGGGTCTGAGCAGTACTTC.

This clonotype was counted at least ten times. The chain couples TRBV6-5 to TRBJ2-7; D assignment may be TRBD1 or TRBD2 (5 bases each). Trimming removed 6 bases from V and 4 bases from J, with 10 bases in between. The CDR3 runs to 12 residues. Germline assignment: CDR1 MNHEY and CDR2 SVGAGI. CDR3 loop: CASRGRDYEQYF. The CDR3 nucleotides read TGTGCCAGCAGGGGACGGGATTACGAGCAGTACTTC.

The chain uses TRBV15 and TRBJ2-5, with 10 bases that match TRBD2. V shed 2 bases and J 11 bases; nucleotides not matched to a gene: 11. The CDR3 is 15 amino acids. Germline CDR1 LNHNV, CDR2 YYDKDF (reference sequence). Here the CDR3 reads CATSRPAGGNNEQYF. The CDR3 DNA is TGTGCCACCAGCAGACCAGCGGGAGGGAACAATGAGCAGTACTTC.

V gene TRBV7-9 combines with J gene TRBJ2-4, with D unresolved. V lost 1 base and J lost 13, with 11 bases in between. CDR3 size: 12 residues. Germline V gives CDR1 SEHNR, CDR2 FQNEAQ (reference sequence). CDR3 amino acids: CASSLVGYKQYF. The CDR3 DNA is TGTGCCAGCAGCTTAGTAGGATACAAGCAGTACTTC.

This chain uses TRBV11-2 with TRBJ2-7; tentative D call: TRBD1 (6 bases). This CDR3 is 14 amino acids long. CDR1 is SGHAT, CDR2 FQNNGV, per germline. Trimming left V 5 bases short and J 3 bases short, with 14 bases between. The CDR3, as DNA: TGTGCCAGCAGCGCCAGGGGTACGGTCTACGAGCAGTACTTC. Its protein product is CASSARGTVYEQYF.

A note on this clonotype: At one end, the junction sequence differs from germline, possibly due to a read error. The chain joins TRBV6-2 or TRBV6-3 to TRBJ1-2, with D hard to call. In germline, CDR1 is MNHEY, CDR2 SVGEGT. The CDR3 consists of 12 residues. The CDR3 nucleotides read TGTGCCAGTACAAATCGGCTGCGTGGCCACACCTTC. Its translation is CASTNRLRGHTF.

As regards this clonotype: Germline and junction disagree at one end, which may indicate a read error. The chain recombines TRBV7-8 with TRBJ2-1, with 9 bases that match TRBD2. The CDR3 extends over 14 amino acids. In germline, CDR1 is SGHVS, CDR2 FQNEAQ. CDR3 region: CASSVLAGPNERFF. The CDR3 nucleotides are TGTGCCAGCAGCGTTCTAGCGGGGCCAAATGAGCGGTTCTTC.